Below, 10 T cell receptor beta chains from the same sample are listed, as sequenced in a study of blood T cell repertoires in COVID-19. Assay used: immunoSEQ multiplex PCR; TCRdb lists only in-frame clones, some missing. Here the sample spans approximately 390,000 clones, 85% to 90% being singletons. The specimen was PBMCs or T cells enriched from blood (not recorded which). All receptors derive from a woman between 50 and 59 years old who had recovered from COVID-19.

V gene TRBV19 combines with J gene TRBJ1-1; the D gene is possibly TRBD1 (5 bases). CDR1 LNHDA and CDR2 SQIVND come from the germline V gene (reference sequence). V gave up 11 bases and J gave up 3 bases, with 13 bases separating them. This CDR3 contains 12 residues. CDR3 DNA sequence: TGTGCCCCGGCGGGGCGTTACACTGAAGCTTTCTTT. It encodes CAPAGRYTEAFF.

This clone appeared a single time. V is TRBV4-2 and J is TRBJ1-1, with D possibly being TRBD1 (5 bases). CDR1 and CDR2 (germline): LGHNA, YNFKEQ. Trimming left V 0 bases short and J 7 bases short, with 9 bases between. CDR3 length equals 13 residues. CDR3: CASSQEAGNEAFF. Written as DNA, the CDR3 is TGTGCCAGCAGCCAAGAGGCAGGGAATGAAGCTTTCTTT.

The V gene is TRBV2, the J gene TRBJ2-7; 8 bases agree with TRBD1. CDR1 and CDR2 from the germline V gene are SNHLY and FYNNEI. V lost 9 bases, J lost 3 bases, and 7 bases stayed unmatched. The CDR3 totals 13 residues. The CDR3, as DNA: TGTGCCAGTGACAGGGGCCCATTCTACGAGCAGTACTTC. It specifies CASDRGPFYEQYF.

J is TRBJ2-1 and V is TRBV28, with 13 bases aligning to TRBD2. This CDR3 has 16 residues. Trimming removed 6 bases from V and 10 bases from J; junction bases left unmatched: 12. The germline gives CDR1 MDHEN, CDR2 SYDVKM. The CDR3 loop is CASSPLGTSGAGEQFF. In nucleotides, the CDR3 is TGTGCCAGCAGCCCGCTAGGGACTAGCGGGGCAGGGGAGCAGTTCTTC.

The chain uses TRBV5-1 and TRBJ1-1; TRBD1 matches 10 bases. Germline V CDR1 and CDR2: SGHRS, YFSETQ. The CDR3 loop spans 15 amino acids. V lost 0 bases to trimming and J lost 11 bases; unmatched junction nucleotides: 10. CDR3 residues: CASSLEGTGVEVAFF. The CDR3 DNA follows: TGCGCCAGCAGCTTGGAAGGGACAGGGGTGGAGGTTGCTTTCTTT.

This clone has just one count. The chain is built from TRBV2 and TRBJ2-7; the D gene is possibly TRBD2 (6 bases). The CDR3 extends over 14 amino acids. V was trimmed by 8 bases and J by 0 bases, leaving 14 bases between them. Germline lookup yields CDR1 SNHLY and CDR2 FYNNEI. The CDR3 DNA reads TGTGCCAGCCGGGACTCCCTATCCTCCTACGAGCAGTACTTC. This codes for CASRDSLSSYEQYF. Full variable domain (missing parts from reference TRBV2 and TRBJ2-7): EPEVTQTPSHQVTQMGQEVILRCVPISNHLYFYWYRQILGQKVEFLVSFYNNEISEKSEIFDDQFSVERPDGSNFTLKIRSTKLEDSAMYFCASRDSLSSYEQYFGPGTRLTVT.

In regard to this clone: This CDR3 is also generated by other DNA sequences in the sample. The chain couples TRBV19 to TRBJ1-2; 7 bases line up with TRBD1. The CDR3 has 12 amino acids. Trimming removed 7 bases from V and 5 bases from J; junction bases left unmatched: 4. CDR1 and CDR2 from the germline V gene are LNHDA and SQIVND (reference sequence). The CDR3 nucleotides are TGTGCCAGTACCGGGACAGTTTATGGCTACACCTTC. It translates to CASTGTVYGYTF.

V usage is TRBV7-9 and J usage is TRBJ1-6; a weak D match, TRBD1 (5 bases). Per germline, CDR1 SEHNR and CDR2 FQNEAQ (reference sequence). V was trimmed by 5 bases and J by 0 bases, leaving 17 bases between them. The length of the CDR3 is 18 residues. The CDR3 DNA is TGTGCCAGCAGCCTTAGTAGGGGAGGAAGCTCCTATAATTCACCCCTCCACTTT. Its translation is CASSLSRGGSSYNSPLHF.

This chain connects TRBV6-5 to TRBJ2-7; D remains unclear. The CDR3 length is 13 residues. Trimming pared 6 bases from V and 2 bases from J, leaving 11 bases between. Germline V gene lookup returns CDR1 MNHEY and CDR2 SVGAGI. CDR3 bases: TGTGCCAGCAGGCCTCACAGTACCTACGAGCAGTACTTC. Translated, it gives CASRPHSTYEQYF.

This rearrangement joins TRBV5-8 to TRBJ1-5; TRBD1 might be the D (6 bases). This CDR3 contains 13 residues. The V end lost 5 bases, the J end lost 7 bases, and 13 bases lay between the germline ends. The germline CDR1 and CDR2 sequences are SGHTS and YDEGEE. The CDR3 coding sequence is TGTGCCAGCAGTGTACAGGGAAAACAGCCCCAGCATTTT. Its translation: CASSVQGKQPQHF.